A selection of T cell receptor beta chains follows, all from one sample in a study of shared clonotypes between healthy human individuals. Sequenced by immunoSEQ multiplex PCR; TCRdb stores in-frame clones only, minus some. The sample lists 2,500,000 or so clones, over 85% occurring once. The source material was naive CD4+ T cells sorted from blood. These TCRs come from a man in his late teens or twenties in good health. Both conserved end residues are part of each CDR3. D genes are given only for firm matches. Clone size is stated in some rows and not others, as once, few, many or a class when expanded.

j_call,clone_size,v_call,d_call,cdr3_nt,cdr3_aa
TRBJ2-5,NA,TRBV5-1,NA,TGCGCCAGCAGCTTGGCGAGCACAGCCCAAGAGACCCAGTACTTC,CASSLASTAQETQYF
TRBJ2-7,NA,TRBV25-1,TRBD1,TGTGCCAGCAGTGAATGGGGACAGGGCTCCTACGAGCAGTACTTC,CASSEWGQGSYEQYF
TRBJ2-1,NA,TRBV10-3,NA,TGTGCCATCAGGACGGGACTTAGCTCCTACAATGAGCAGTTCTTC,CAIRTGLSSYNEQFF
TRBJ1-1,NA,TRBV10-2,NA,TGCGCCAGCAGCCTCCGGACGGTTGACATGAACACTGAAGCTTTCTTT,CASSLRTVDMNTEAFF
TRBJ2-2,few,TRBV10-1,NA,TGCGCCAGCAGTGAGTGGGGCCCGGCCGGGGAGCTGTTTTTT,CASSEWGPAGELFF
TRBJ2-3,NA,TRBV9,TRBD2,TGTGCCAGCAGCGCCCCGGGACTAGCGGGAGGTAGCACAGATACGCAGTATTTT,CASSAPGLAGGSTDTQYF
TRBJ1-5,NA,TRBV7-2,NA,TGTGCCAGCAGCTTGGTTTACAGGGATCAGCCCCAGCATTTT,CASSLVYRDQPQHF
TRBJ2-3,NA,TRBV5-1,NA,TGCGCCAGCAGTACCCGGACGGACCCGGCCGATACGCAGTATTTT,CASSTRTDPADTQYF
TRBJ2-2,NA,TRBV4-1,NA,TGCGCCAGCAGCACCCCGACGGGGTTGGACACCGGGGAGCTGTTTTTT,CASSTPTGLDTGELFF
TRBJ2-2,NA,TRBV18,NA,TGTGCCAGCGCTAAACAGGAGGCCGGGACCGGGGAGCTGTTTTTT,CASAKQEAGTGELFF
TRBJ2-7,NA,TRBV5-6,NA,TGTGCCAGCAGCCTAAGAAGCCAGGGCCCCCTCTACGAGCAGTACTTC,CASSLRSQGPLYEQYF
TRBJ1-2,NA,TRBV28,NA,TGTGCCAGCAGTTCTAGTTGGCTCGATGGCTACACCTTC,CASSSSWLDGYTF
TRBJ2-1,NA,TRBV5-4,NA,TGTGCCAGCAGCACGCGGGAATCCTACAATGAGCAGTTCTTC,CASSTRESYNEQFF
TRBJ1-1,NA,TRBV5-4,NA,TGTGCCAGCAGCTCAGGACAGTTACGAAACTTGAACACTGAAGCTTTCTTT,CASSSGQLRNLNTEAFF
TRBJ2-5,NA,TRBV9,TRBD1,TGTGCCAGCAGCGTAGGGGGACAGAAAGAGACCCAGTACTTC,CASSVGGQKETQYF
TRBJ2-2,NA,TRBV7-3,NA,TGTGCCAGCAGAGAGACAGGCTCGACCGGGGAGCTGTTTTTT,CASRETGSTGELFF
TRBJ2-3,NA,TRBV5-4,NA,TGTGCCAGCAGCTCGAAGGCTAACAGACCTAACTTGATGAACACAGATACGCAGTATTTT,CASSSKANRPNLMNTDTQYF
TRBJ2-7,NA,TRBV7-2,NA,TGTGCCAGCAGCTTAGGGGGTTTTGGAGAGCAGTACTTC,CASSLGGFGEQYF
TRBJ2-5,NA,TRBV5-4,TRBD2,TGTGCCAGCAGCTTGACTAGCGGAAGGCCCGAGACCCAGTACTTC,CASSLTSGRPETQYF
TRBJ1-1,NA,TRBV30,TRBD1,TGTGCCGGGACAGGGAACACTGAAGCTTTCTTT,CAGTGNTEAFF
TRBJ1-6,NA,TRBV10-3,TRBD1,TGTGCCATCAGTGAGTCCCCAGGGGGTAGTTCACCCCTCCACTTT,CAISESPGGSSPLHF
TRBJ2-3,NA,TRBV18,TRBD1,TGTGCCAGCTCAAGACAGGGGGCGGATACGCAGTATTTT,CASSRQGADTQYF
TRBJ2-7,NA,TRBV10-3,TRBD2,TGTGCCACGTCTCCGGGACTAGCGCGCGAGCAGTACTTC,CATSPGLAREQYF
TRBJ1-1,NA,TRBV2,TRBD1,TGTGCCAGCAGTCAACAGGGGGCGCGGACTGAAGCTTTCTTT,CASSQQGARTEAFF
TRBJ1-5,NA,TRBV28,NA,TGTGCCAGCAGTTTAGGGGGCAGAAATCAGCCCCAGCATTTT,CASSLGGRNQPQHF
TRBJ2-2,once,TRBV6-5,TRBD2,TGTGCCACCAGACTAGCGGGGGGGGCGACCGGGGAGCTGTTTTTT,CATRLAGGATGELFF
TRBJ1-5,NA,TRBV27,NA,TGTGCCAGCAGTTTAACCGGTTTGGTACAGCCCCAGCATTTT,CASSLTGLVQPQHF
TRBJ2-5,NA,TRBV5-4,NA,TGTGCCAGCAGCCCTCCCATGACTACCCAAGAGACCCAGTACTTC,CASSPPMTTQETQYF
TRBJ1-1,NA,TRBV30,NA,TGTGCCTGGAGCGAAGGACTAGCGGGCACTGAAGCTTTCTTT,CAWSEGLAGTEAFF
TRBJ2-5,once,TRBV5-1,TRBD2,TGCGCCAGCAGGGTCACTAGCGGGAGGGAAGAGACCCAGTACTTC,CASRVTSGREETQYF
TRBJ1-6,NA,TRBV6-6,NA,TGTGCCAGCAGTTCCCCCGGGCTTAATTCACCCCTCCACTTT,CASSSPGLNSPLHF
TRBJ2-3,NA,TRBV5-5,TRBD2,TGTGCCAGCAGCCAGGGACTAGCAACAGATACGCAGTATTTT,CASSQGLATDTQYF
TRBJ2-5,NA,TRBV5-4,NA,TGTGCCAGCAGCTTGGCTGGCCCCGCGGAGACCCAGTACTTC,CASSLAGPAETQYF